The rows below give T cell receptor beta chains drawn from one sample of a study of T cell repertoires in cytomegalovirus infection. Via MiXCR, TCRdb re-called the reads, giving one row per CDR3 protein. The sample lists 150,000 to 200,000 distinct CDR3 sequences, roughly an eighth occurring once. Sequencing input: PBMCs. These receptors were collected from a human donor in good health (CMV status not recorded). Some clones in this sample may be carry-over from other donors' samples. The CDR3 runs from the conserved cysteine through the conserved F or W. The order of the fields is clone size, V gene, D gene, J gene, CDR3 DNA, CDR3 protein. The D gene is left open where the match is weak. Size is stated for part of the rows, as once, few or many counts, or as a class when the clone is expanded.

few	TRBV20-1	.	TRBJ1-3	TGCAGTGCTAGAGAACAGACGGGTCCTGGAAACACCATATATTTT	CSAREQTGPGNTIYF
.	TRBV6-5	.	TRBJ2-3	TGTGCCAGCAGTTACGGCAGCACAGATACGCAGTATTTT	CASSYGSTDTQYF
many	TRBV7-2	TRBD1	TRBJ2-7	TGTGCCAGCAGCCACAGGGGGATCCTCTACGAGCAGTACTTC	CASSHRGILYEQYF
many	TRBV12-5	.	TRBJ1-5	TGTGCTAGTGGTTCTGAATGGCCCCAGCATTTT	CASGSEWPQHF
many	TRBV7-2	TRBD2	TRBJ2-1	TGTGCCAGCAGCTTAGCGGCCGGGACTAGCGGGAGGGAGCAGTTCTTC	CASSLAAGTSGREQFF
.	TRBV28	TRBD1	TRBJ1-5	TGTGCCAGCAGTGGACAGGGTTGGCAGCCCCAGCATTTT	CASSGQGWQPQHF
many	TRBV7-3	.	TRBJ1-6	TGTGCCAGCAGCCCCGGACGGAATAATTCACCCCTCCACTTT	CASSPGRNNSPLHF
many	TRBV7-8	TRBD1	TRBJ2-1	TGTGCCAGCAGCCCGCGAGGTGAGGGGGCCCGTGAGCAGTTCTTC	CASSPRGEGAREQFF
few	TRBV11-2	.	TRBJ2-5	TGTGCCAGCAGCTTAAATCTCTTAGAGACCCAGTACTTC	CASSLNLLETQYF
many	TRBV7-9	TRBD2	TRBJ2-5	TGTGCCAGCAGCTTCGGACTAGCGGGGGAAGAGACCCAGTACTTC	CASSFGLAGEETQYF
many	TRBV28	.	TRBJ1-2	TGTGCCAGCAGTTTATTGGGGCAGGGTGCCCGAAGCTACACCTTC	CASSLLGQGARSYTF
few	TRBV10-3	TRBD1	TRBJ2-1	TGTGCCATCAGTGAGGTACAGGGGGCCTACAATGAGCAGTTCTTC	CAISEVQGAYNEQFF
many	TRBV6-2/TRBV6-3	.	TRBJ2-1	TGTGCCAGCAAGGCCGACAGGTCCTCCTATTACAATGAGCAGTTCTTC	CASKADRSSYYNEQFF
.	TRBV6-2/TRBV6-3	TRBD2	TRBJ2-2	TGTGCCAGCAGCCGATCGGCTAGCGGGAGGATAGGCACCGGGGAGCTGTTTTTT	CASSRSASGRIGTGELFF
.	TRBV24-1	.	TRBJ2-1	TGTGCCACCAGTGAGCATCGAGGGGACAATGAGCAGTTCTTC	CATSEHRGDNEQFF
many	TRBV4-3	.	TRBJ2-3	TGCGCCAGCAGCTACGGGACACCGACCACAGATACGCAGTATTTT	CASSYGTPTTDTQYF
few	TRBV2	.	TRBJ1-5	TGTGCCAGCAAAAGGGCCCTGGACCAGCCCCAGCATTTT	CASKRALDQPQHF